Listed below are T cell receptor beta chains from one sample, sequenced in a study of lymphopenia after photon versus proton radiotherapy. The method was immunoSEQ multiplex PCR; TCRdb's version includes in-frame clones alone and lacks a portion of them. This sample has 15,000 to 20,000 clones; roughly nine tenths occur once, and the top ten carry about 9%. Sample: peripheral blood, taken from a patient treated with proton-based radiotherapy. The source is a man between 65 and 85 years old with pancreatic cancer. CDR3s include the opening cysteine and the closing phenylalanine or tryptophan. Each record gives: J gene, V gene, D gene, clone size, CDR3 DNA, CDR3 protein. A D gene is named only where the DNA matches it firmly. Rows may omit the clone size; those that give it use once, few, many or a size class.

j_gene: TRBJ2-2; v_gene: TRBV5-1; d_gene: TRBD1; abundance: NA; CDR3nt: TGCGCCAGCAGCGTAGGGACAGGGAACGGGGAGCTGTTTTTT; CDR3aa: CASSVGTGNGELFF
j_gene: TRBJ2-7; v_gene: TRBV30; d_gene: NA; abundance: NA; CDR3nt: TGTGCCTGGAGTAAGGGAGCCTACGAGCAGTACTTC; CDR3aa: CAWSKGAYEQYF
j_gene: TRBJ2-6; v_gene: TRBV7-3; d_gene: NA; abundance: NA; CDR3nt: TGTGCCAGCAGCTCCCCCCGCGGGGCCTCTGGGGCCAACGTCCTGACTTTC; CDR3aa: CASSSPRGASGANVLTF
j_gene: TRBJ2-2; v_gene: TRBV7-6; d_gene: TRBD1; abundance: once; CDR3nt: TGTGCCAGCAGCTTAGTTGGGACAGGGGCCACCGGGGAGCTGTTTTTT; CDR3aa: CASSLVGTGATGELFF
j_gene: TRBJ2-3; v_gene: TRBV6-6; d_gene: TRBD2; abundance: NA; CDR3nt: TGTGCCAGCAGAAAAGATAGCGGGGAGGCGCAGTATTTT; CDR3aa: CASRKDSGEAQYF
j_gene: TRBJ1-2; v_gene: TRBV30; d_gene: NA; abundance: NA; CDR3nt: TGTGCCTGGAGTAAGGGGGGAGACTATGGCTACACCTTC; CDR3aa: CAWSKGGDYGYTF
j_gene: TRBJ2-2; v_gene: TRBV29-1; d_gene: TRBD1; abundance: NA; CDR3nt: TGCAGCGTTGCAGGACAGGGGCCCGCCGGGGAGCTGTTTTTT; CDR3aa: CSVAGQGPAGELFF
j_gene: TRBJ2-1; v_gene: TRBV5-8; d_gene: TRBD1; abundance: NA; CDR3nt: TGTGCCAGCAGCGCGGGACAGGGCCCGGGAAATGAGCAGTTCTTC; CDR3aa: CASSAGQGPGNEQFF
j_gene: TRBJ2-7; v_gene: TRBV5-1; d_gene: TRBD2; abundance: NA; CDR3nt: TGCGCCAGCAGCTTGGTGACTAGCGGGCCCTACGAGCAGTACTTC; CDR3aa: CASSLVTSGPYEQYF
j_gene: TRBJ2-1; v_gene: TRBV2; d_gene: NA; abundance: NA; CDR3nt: TGTGCCAGCAGTGTAGGGCATTCCGGGGATGAGCAGTTCTTC; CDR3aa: CASSVGHSGDEQFF
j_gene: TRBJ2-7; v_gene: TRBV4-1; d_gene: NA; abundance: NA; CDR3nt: TGCGCCAGCAGCCAAGGGGGGGGGCACTACGAGCAGTACTTC; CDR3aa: CASSQGGGHYEQYF
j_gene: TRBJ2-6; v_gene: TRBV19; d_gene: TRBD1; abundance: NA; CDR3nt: TGTGCCAGTTTCAGACAGGGTTCTGGGGCCAACGTCCTGACTTTC; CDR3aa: CASFRQGSGANVLTF
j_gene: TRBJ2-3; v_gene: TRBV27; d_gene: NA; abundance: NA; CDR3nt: TGTGCCAGCAGACCCAGCTTACGCACAGATACGCAGTATTTT; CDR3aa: CASRPSLRTDTQYF
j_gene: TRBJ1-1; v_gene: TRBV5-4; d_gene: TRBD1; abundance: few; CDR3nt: TGTGCCAGCAGCCTGGACAGGGGGGCGAGGGCTGAAGCTTTCTTT; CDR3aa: CASSLDRGARAEAFF
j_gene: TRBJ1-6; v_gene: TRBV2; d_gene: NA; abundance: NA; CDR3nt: TGTGCCAGTCTAGGGAAGGGGAATTCACCCCTCCACTTT; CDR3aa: CASLGKGNSPLHF
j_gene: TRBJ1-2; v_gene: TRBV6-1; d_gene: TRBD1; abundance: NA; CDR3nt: TGTGCCAGCAGTGTACGGACAGGGGGCGCGAACACCTTC; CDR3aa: CASSVRTGGANTF
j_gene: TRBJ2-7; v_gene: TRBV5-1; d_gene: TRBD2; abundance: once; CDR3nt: TGCGCCAGCAGCTCCCCCACTAGCGGGGGAAACCACGAGCAGTACTTC; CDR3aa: CASSSPTSGGNHEQYF
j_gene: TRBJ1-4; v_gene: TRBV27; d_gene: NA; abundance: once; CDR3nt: TGTGCCAGCAGTCGATCGACGGCGCGAACTAATGAAAAACTGTTTTTT; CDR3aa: CASSRSTARTNEKLFF
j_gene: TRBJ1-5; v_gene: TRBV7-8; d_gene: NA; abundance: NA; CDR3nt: TGTGCCAGCAGCTTAGCGAACGCCCTCCGGCAGCCCCAGCATTTT; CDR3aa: CASSLANALRQPQHF
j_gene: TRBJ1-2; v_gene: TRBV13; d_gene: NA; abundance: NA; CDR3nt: TGTGCCAGCAGTCGTATCCTAGAGAACTATGGCTACACCTTC; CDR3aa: CASSRILENYGYTF
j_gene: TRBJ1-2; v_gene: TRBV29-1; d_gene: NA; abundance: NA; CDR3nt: TGCAGCGTCGCATTTGGGGTAACTACGCAAGGCTACACCTTC; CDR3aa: CSVAFGVTTQGYTF
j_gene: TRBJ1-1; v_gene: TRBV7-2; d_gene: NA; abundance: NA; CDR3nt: TGTGCCAGCAGCCTGACCGGGGGCGACACTGAAGCTTTCTTT; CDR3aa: CASSLTGGDTEAFF
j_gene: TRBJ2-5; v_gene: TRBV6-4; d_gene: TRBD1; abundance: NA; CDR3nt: TGTGCCAGCAGTAGGGGGCCACAAGAGACCCAGTACTTC; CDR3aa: CASSRGPQETQYF
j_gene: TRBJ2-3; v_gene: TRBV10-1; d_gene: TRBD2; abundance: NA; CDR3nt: TGCGCCAGCAGTGAGTCTCGACTAGCGGGGGAGACAGATACGCAGTATTTT; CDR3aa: CASSESRLAGETDTQYF
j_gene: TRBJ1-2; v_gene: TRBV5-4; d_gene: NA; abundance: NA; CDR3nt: TGTGCCAGCAGCCCCTCGCGGAGGGCTGGCTATGGCTACACCTTC; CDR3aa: CASSPSRRAGYGYTF
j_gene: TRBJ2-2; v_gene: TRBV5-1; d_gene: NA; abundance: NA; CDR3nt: TGCGCCAGCAGCTTAACCGGGAGTGGCACCGGGGAGCTGTTTTTT; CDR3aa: CASSLTGSGTGELFF
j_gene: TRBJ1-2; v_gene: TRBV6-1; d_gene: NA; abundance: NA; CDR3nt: TGTGCCAGCACCCTAAGGAGGAATCTTGGCTACACCTTC; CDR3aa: CASTLRRNLGYTF
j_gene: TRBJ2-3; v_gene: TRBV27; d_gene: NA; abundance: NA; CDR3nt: TGTGCCAGCAGTCTCCTAGTGAAAGATACGCAGTATTTT; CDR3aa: CASSLLVKDTQYF
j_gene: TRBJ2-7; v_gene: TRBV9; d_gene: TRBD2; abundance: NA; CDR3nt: TGTGCCAGCAGCCCAAATAGCGGGGGGTCCTACGAGCAGTACTTC; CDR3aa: CASSPNSGGSYEQYF
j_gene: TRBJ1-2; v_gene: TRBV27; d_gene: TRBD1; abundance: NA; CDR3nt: TGTGCCAGCAGTTTACGCGACAGGGCGGGAGGCTACACCTTC; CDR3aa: CASSLRDRAGGYTF
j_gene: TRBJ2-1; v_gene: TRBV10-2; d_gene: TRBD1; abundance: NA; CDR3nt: TGCGCCACCTGGGACAGGCGATTCGGGCAGTTCTTC; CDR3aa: CATWDRRFGQFF
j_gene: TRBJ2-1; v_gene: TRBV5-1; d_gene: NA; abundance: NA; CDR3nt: TGCGCCAGCAGCTTGGCCTCTACAGGCTCCTACAATGAGCAGTTCTTC; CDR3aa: CASSLASTGSYNEQFF
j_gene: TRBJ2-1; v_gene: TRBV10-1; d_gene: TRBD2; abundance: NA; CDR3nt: TGCGCCAGCAGTGATAGCGGGAGAGGGACCTACAATGAGCAGTTCTTC; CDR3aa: CASSDSGRGTYNEQFF
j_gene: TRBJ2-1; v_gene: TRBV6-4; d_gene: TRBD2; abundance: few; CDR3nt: TGTGCCAGCAGTGACTCGGCTAGCGGGAACGATGAGCAGTTCTTC; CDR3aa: CASSDSASGNDEQFF
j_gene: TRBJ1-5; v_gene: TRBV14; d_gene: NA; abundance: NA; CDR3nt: TGTGCCAGCAGCCAAGATCCTAATCAGCCCCAGCATTTT; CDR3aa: CASSQDPNQPQHF
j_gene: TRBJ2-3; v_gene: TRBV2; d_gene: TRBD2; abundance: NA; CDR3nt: TGTGCCAGCAGTGAGACTAGCGGGGGGGGAACAGATACGCAGTATTTT; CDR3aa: CASSETSGGGTDTQYF
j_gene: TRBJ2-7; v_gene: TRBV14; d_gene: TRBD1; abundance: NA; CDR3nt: TGTGCCAGCAGCTATAATACAGGGGTTCGCTACGAGCAGTACTTC; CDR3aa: CASSYNTGVRYEQYF
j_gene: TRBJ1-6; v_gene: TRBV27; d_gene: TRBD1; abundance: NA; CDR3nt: TGTGCCAGCAGTTTCTTGGGACAGACTAAAAAAAATAATTCACCCCTCCACTTT; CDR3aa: CASSFLGQTKKNNSPLHF
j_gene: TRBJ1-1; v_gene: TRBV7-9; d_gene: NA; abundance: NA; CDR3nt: TGTGCCAGCAGCCTCAGTCGGAGGGGGGACACTGAAGCTTTCTTT; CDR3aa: CASSLSRRGDTEAFF
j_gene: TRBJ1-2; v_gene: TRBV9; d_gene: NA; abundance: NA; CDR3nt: TGTGCCAGCAGCGTAGGGCCGGGAAGCGCCTATGGCTACACCTTC; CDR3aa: CASSVGPGSAYGYTF
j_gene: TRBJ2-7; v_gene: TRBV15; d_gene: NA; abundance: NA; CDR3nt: TGTGCCACCAGCAGTCTTACGGAGGGGTGGGAGCAGTACTTC; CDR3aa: CATSSLTEGWEQYF
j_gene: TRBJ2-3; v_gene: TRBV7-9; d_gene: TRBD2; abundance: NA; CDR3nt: TGTGCCAGCAGCTGGACTAGCGGGTCTTCAGATACGCAGTATTTT; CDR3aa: CASSWTSGSSDTQYF
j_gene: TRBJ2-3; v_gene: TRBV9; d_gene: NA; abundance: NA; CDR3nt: TGTGCCAGCAGCGTAGCCCCGGGACTCATCACAGATACGCAGTATTTT; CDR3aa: CASSVAPGLITDTQYF
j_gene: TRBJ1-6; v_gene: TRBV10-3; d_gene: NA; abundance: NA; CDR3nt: TGTGCCATCAGTGAGAGCGGATTTAATTCACCCCTCCACTTT; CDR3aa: CAISESGFNSPLHF
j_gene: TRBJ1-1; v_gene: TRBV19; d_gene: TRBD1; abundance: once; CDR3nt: TGTGCCAGTAGTAGGACAGGGATGAACACTGAAGCTTTCTTT; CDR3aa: CASSRTGMNTEAFF
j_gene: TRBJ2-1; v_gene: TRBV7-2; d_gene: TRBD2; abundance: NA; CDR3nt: TGTGCCAGCAGCCCCACTCCCTGGGGACTAGAGGGTGAGCAGTTCTTC; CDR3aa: CASSPTPWGLEGEQFF
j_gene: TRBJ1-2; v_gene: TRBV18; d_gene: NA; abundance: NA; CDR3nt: TGTGCCAGCTCAGAGAACAGGGATTCTGGCTACACCTTC; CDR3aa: CASSENRDSGYTF
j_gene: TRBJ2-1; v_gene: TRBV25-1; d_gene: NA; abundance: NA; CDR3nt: TGTGCCAGCAGTGAGGACACTAGCTCCTACAATGAGCAGTTCTTC; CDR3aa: CASSEDTSSYNEQFF
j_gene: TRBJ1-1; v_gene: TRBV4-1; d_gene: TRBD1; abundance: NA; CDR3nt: TGCGCCAGCAGCCTACGTCCCGGGACAGGGCCGGTTACTGAAGCTTTCTTT; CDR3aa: CASSLRPGTGPVTEAFF
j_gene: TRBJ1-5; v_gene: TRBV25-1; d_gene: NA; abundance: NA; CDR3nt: TGTGCCAGCAGTTGGGGGAATCAGCCCCAGCATTTT; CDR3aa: CASSWGNQPQHF
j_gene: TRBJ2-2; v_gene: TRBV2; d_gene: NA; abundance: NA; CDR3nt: TGTGCCAGCAGTGTAGAGGACCGACAGTTTCCCGGGGAGCTGTTTTTT; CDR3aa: CASSVEDRQFPGELFF
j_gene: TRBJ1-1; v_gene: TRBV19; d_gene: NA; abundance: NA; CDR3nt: TGTGCCAGTAGTCCCGCCCCACAGCGAATGAACACTGAAGCTTTCTTT; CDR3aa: CASSPAPQRMNTEAFF
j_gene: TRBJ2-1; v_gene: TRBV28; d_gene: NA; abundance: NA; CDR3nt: TGTGCCAGCAGTTTAGAGGTCAATGAGCAGTTCTTC; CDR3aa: CASSLEVNEQFF
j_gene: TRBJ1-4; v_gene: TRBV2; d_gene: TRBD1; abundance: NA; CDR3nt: TGTGCCAGCAGGCGGACAGGGGATGAAAAACTGTTTTTT; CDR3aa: CASRRTGDEKLFF